This T cell receptor beta chain was obtained from a study of cytomegalovirus exposure and HLA in healthy donors. Study observations and caveats: Some TCR beta chains (164 of them) were listed as cytomegalovirus-associated.

CDR3 length equals 13 residues. Primers included in the PCR were 60 Vbeta and 13 Jbeta primers. The protocol was immunoSEQ multiplex PCR, while the TCRdb copy is restricted to in-frame clones and leaves out a portion. The top ten clones hold approximately 1.4% of a sample with some 160,000 clones, around 77% of them seen once. Remarks on this clone: The antigen remains undetermined.

The chain combines TRBV12-2 with TRBJ1-3. TRBV12-2 is a recognized pseudogene. Sequenced sample: PBMCs. This receptor was taken from a woman aged 25 to 39 in good health and CMV-seronegative. The CDR3 sequence is CASRGGPGNTIYF. In nucleotides, the CDR3 is TGTGCAAGTCGGGGGGGGCCTGGAAACACCATATATTTT.